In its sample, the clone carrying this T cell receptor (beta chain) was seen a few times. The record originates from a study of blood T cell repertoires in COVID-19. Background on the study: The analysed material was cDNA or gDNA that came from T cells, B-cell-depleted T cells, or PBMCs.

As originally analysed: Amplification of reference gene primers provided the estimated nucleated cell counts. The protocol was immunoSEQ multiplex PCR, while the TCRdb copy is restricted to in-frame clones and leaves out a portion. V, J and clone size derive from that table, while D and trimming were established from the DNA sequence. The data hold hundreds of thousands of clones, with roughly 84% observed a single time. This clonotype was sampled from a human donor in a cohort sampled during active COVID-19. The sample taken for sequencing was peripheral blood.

The DNA of the CDR3 is TGCGCCAGCAGCCAAGATGGGAGCGCGGGCTACGAGCAGTACTTC. Protein: CASSQDGSAGYEQYF. This sequence joins TRBV4-3 and TRBJ2-7, with D maybe TRBD2 (5 bases). CDR1 LGHNA and CDR2 YSLEER come from the germline V gene. The CDR3 runs 15 residues. V dropped 0 bases and J dropped 3 bases, with 12 bases sitting between them.